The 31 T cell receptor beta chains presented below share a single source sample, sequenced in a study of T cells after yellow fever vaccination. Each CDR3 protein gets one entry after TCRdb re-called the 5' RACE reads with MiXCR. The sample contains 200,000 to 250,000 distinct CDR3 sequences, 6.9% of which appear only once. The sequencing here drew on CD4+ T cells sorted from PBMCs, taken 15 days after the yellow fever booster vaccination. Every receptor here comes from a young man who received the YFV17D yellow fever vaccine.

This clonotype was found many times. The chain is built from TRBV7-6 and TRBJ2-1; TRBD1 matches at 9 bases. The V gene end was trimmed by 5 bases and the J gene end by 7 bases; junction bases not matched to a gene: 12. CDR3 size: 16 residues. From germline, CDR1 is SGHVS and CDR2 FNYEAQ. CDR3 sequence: CASSLRPGQGRNEQFF. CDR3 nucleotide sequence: TGTGCCAGCAGCCTGAGACCGGGACAGGGAAGAAATGAGCAGTTCTTC. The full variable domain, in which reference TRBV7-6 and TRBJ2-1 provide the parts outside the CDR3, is GAGVSQSPRYKVTKRGQDVALRCDPISGHVSLYWYRQALGQGPEFLTYFNYEAQQDKSGLPNDRFSAERPEGSISTLTIQRTEQRDSAMYRCASSLRPGQGRNEQFFGPGTRLTVL.

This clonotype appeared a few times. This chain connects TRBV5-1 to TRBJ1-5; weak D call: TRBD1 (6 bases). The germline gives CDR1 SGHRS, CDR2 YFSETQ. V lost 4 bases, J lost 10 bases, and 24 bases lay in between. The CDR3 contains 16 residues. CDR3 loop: CASSPGQYLGGEPQHF. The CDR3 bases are TGCGCCAGCAGCCCAGGACAGTACCTCGGGGGGGAACCCCAGCATTTT.

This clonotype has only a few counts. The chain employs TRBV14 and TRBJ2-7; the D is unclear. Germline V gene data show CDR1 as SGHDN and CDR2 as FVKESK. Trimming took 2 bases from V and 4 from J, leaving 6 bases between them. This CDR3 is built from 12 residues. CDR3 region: CASSQSRYEQYF. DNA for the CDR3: TGTGCCAGCAGCCAAAGCCGGTACGAGCAGTACTTC.

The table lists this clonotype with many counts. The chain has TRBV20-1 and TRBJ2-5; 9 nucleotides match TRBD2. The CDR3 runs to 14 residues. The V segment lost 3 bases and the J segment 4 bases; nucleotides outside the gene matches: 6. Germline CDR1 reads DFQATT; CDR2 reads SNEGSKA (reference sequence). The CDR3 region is CSARAGGPGETQYF. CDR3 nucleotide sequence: TGCAGTGCTAGGGCGGGAGGGCCCGGAGAGACCCAGTACTTC.

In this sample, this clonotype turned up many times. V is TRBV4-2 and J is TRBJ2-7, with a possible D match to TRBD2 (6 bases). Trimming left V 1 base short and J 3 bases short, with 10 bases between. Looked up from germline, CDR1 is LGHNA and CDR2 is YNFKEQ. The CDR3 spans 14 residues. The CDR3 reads CASSQVDGSYEQYF. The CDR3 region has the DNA TGTGCCAGCAGCCAAGTCGACGGGAGCTACGAGCAGTACTTC.

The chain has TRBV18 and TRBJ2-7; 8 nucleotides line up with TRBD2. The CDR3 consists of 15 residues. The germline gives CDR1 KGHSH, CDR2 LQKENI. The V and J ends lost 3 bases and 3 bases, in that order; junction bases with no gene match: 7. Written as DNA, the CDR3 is TGTGCCAGCTCACCGGTGCCGGGAGGGAACTACGAGCAGTACTTC. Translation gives CASSPVPGGNYEQYF.

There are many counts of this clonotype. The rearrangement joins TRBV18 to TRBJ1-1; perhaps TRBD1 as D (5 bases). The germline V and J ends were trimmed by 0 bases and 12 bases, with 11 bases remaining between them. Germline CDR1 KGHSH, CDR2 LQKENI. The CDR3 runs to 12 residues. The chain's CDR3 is CASSPPGDEPFF. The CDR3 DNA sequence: TGTGCCAGCTCACCACCGGGGGATGAGCCTTTCTTT.

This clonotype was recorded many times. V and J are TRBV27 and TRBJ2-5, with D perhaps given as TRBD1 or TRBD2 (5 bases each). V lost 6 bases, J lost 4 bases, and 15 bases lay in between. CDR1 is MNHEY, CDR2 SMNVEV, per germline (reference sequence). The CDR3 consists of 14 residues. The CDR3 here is CASRQDLARETQYF. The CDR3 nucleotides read TGTGCCAGCAGACAGGACTTAGCGAGAGAGACCCAGTACTTC.

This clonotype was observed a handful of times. CDR3: CASSESGGMNTEAFF. Written as DNA, the CDR3 is TGCGCCAGCAGTGAGTCGGGTGGGATGAACACTGAAGCTTTCTTT. The V gene is TRBV10-1, the J gene TRBJ1-1; D is uncertain. Germline-derived CDR1 and CDR2 are WNHNN and SYGVQD (reference sequence). The CDR3 is 15 amino acids. Trimming removed 0 bases at V and 0 bases at J, with 8 bases between.

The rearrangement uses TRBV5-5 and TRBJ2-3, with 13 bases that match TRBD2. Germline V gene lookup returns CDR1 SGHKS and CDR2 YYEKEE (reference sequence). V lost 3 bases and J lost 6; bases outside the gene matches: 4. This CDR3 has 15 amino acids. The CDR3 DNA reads TGTGCCAGCAGCTGGACTAGCGGGAGCCCCGATACGCAGTATTTT. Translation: CASSWTSGSPDTQYF.

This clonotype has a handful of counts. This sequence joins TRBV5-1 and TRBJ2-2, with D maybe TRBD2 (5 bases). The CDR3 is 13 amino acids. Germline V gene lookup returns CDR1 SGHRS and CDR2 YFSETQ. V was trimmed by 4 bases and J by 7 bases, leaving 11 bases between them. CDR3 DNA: TGCGCCAGCAGCGGCGGGTCGGGCGGGGAGCTGTTTTTT. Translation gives CASSGGSGGELFF.

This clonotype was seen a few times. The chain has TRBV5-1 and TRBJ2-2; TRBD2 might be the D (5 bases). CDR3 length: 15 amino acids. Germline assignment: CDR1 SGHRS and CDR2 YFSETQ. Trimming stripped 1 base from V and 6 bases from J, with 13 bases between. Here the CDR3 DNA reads TGCGCCAGCAGCTTGTTCGAGCCAGCGGCCGGGGAGCTGTTTTTT. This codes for CASSLFEPAAGELFF.

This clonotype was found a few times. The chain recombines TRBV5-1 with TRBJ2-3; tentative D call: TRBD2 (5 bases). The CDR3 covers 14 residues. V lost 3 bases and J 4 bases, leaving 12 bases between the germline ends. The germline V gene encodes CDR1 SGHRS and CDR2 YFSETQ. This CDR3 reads CASSSGMVADTQYF. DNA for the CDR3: TGCGCCAGCAGCTCCGGGATGGTCGCAGATACGCAGTATTTT.

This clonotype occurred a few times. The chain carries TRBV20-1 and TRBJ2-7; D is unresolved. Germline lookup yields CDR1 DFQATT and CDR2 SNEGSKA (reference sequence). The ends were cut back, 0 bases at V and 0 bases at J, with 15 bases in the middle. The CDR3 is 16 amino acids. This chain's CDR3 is CSARDLRRHSSYEQYF. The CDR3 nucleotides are TGCAGTGCTAGAGATTTAAGGCGCCATAGCTCCTACGAGCAGTACTTC.

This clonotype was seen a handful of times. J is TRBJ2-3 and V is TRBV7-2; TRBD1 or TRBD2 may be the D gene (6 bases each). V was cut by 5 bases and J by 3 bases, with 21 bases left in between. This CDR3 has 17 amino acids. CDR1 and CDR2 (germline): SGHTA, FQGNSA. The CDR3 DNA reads TGTGCCAGCAGCGGAGGGGGTGCCCCCGGTAGGACAGATACGCAGTATTTT. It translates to CASSGGGAPGRTDTQYF.

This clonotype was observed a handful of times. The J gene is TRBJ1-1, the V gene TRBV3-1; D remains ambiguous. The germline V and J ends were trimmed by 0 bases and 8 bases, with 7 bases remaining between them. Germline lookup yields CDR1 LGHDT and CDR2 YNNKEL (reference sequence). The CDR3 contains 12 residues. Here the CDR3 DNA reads TGTGCCAGCAGCCAAGACCTCAGGGAAGCTTTCTTT. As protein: CASSQDLREAFF.

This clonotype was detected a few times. CDR3 sequence reads: CSVRAGVVTDTQYF. The DNA for the CDR3 is TGCAGTGTCAGAGCGGGAGTGGTCACAGATACGCAGTATTTT. The chain links TRBV20-1 to TRBJ2-3; TRBD2 matches at 8 bases. The germline V gene has CDR1 DFQATT and CDR2 SNEGSKA (reference sequence). After removal of 7 bases from V and 2 bases from J, the junction contained 8 bases not matched to a gene. The CDR3 is made up of 14 amino acids.

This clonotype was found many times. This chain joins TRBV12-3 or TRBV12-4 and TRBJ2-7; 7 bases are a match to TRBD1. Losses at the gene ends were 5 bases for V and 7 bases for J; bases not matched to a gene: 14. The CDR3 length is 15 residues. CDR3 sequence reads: CASSRNRGTEEEQYF. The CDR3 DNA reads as TGTGCCAGCAGTCGCAACAGGGGAACGGAGGAAGAGCAGTACTTC.

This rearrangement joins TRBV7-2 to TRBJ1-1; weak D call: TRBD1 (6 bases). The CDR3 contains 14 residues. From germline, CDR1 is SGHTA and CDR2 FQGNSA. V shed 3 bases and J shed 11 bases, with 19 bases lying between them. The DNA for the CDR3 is TGTGCCAGCAGCTTTGGTTTTGCAGGGGCTCGGGCTTTCTTT. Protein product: CASSFGFAGARAFF. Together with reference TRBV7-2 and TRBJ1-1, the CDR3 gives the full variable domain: GAGVSQSPSNKVTEKGKDVELRCDPISGHTALYWYRQSLGQGLEFLIYFQGNSAPDKSGLPSDRFSAERTGGSVSTLTIQRTQQEDSAVYLCASSFGFAGARAFFGQGTRLTVV.

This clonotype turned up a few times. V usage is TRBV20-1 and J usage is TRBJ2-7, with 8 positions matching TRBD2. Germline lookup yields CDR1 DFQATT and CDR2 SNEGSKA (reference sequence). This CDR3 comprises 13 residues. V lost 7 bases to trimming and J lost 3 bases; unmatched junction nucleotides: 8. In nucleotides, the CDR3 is TGCAGTGTCCCCCCGGGAGGGGGCTACGAGCAGTACTTC. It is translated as CSVPPGGGYEQYF.

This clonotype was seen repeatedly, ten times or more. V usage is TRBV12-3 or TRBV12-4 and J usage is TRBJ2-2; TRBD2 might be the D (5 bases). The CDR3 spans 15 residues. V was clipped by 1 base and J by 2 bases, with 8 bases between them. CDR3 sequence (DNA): TGTGCCAGCAGTTTAGGACTATCAAACACCGGGGAGCTGTTTTTT. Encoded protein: CASSLGLSNTGELFF.

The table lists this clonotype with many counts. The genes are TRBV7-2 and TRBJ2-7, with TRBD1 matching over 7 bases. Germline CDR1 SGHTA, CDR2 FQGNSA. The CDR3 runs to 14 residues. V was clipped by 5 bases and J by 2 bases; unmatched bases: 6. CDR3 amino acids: CASSQTGSAYEQYF. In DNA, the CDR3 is TGTGCCAGCAGCCAGACAGGGTCTGCCTACGAGCAGTACTTC.

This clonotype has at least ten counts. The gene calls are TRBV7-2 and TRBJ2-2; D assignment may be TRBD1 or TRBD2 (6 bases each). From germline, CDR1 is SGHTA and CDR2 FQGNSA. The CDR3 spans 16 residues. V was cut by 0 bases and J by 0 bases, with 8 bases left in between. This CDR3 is CASSLAGGANTGELFF. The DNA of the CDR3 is TGTGCCAGCAGCTTAGCGGGGGGCGCGAACACCGGGGAGCTGTTTTTT.

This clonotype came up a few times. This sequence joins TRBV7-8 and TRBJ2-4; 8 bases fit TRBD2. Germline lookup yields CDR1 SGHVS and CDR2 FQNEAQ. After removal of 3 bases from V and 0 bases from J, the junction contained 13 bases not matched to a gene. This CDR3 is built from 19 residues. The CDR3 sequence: CASSFEPSGGPLAKNIQYF. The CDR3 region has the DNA TGTGCCAGCAGCTTCGAACCTTCGGGGGGGCCCCTAGCCAAAAACATTCAGTACTTC.

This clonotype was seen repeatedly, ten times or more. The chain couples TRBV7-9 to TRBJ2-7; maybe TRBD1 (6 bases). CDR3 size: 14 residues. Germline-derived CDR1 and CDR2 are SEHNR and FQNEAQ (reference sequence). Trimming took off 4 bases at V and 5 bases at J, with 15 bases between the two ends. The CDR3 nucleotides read TGTGCCAGCAGCTCCACAGGGAAATCAGACGAGCAGTACTTC. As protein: CASSSTGKSDEQYF. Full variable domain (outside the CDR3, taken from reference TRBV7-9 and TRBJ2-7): DTGVSQNPRHKITKRGQNVTFRCDPISEHNRLYWYRQTLGQGPEFLTYFQNEAQLEKSRLLSDRFSAERPKGSFSTLEIQRTEQGDSAMYLCASSSTGKSDEQYFGPGTRLTVT.

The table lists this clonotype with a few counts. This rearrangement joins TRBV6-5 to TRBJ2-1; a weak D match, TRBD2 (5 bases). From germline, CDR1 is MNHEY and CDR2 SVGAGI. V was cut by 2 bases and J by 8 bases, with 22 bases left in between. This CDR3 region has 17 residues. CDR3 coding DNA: TGTGCCAGCAGTTACGCACGGAGCCCAAATGGAGGCGATGAGCAGTTCTTC. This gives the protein CASSYARSPNGGDEQFF.

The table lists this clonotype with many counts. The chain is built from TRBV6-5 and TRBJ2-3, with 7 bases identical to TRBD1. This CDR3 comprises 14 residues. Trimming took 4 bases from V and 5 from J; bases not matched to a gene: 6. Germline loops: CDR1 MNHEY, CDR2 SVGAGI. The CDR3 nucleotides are TGTGCCAGCAGTTGGGACAGCAAGAGAGATACGCAGTATTTT. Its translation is CASSWDSKRDTQYF.

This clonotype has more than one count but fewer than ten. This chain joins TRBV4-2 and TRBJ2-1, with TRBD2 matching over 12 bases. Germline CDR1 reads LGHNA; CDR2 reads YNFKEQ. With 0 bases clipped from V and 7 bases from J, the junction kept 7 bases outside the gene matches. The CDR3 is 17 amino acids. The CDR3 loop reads CASSQDAFLAGGNEQFF. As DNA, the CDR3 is TGTGCCAGCAGCCAAGACGCCTTTCTAGCGGGAGGGAATGAGCAGTTCTTC.

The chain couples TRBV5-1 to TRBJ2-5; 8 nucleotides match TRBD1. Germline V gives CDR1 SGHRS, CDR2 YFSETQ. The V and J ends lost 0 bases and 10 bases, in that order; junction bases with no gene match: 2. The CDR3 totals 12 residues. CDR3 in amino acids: CASSLETGDQYF. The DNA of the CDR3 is TGCGCCAGCAGCTTGGAGACAGGGGACCAGTACTTC.

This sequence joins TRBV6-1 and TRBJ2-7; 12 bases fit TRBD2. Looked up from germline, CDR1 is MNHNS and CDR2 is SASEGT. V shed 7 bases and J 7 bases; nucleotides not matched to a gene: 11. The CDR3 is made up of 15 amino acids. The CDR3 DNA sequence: TGTGCCAGCATAGCCTTACTAGCGGGAGGAGGGGAGCAGTACTTC. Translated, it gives CASIALLAGGGEQYF.

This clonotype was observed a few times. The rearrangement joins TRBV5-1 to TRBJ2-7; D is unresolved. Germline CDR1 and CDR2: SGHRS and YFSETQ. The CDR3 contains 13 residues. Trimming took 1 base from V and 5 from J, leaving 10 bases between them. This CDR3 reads CASSLPRSHEQYF. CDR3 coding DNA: TGCGCCAGCAGCTTGCCTAGAAGCCACGAGCAGTACTTC.